The 6 T cell receptor beta chains given below trace back to one sample, sequenced in a study of cytomegalovirus exposure and HLA in healthy donors. The PCR used 60 Vbeta and 13 Jbeta primers. Produced via immunoSEQ multiplex PCR; TCRdb's table is partial and in-frame only. The sample holds more than 100,000 clones, around two thirds seen once. The sequencing input was PBMCs. Receptor source: a woman aged 35 to 49 in good health and CMV-seropositive.

The V and J genes are TRBV29-1 and TRBJ1-2; 9 nucleotides match TRBD1. Germline lookup yields CDR1 SQVTM and CDR2 ANQGSEA. The CDR3 covers 14 residues. V gave up 2 bases and J gave up 4 bases; unmatched junction bases: 5. The CDR3 loop is CSVETRDRAYGYTF. The CDR3 bases are TGCAGCGTTGAAACCCGGGACAGGGCCTATGGCTACACCTTC.

Only one count was recorded for this clone. The chain links TRBV5-1 to TRBJ1-2; TRBD1 matches at 9 bases. The CDR3 spans 13 residues. V was pared by 2 bases and J by 6 bases, with 2 bases of the junction left unmatched. Germline V gene data show CDR1 as SGHRS and CDR2 as YFSETQ. The CDR3 DNA reads TGCGCCAGCAGCTTACAGGGGGCGCATGGCTACACCTTC. Protein: CASSLQGAHGYTF.

The CDR3 spells CASSPPDRRGEAFF. The DNA for the CDR3 is TGTGCCAGCTCACCACCGGATCGCAGGGGTGAAGCTTTCTTT. The genes are TRBV18 and TRBJ1-1; D may be TRBD1 (6 bases). V was trimmed by 0 bases and J by 7 bases, leaving 12 bases between them. The CDR3 totals 14 residues. Germline V gene sequence: CDR1 KGHSH, CDR2 LQKENI. Full variable domain (rest looked up from reference TRBV18 and TRBJ1-1): NAGVMQNPRHLVRRRGQEARLRCSPMKGHSHVYWYRQLPEEGLKFMVYLQKENIIDESGMPKERFSAEFPKEGPSILRIQQVVRGDSAAYFCASSPPDRRGEAFFGQGTRLTVV.

This clone has only one observation. The chain has TRBV5-1 and TRBJ2-1, with 12 bases aligning to TRBD2. The germline V gene encodes CDR1 SGHRS and CDR2 YFSETQ. Losses at the gene ends were 4 bases for V and 5 bases for J; bases not matched to a gene: 7. This CDR3 contains 16 residues. The CDR3 DNA reads as TGCGCCAGCAGCGAGGGACTAGCGGGCCTCAACAATGAGCAGTTCTTC. It is translated as CASSEGLAGLNNEQFF.

The rearrangement uses TRBV19 and TRBJ2-3; TRBD1 matches 9 bases. The CDR3 consists of 15 residues. Germline V gene lookup returns CDR1 LNHDA and CDR2 SQIVND (reference sequence). V was pared by 5 bases and J by 3 bases, with 6 bases of the junction left unmatched. The CDR3 is CASSLGTGRTDTQYF. DNA for the CDR3: TGTGCCAGTAGTCTAGGGACAGGGAGGACAGATACGCAGTATTTT.

V is TRBV7-8 and J is TRBJ1-1, with TRBD1 matching over 11 bases. CDR3 length: 17 residues. The germline gives CDR1 SGHVS, CDR2 FQNEAQ. After removal of 2 bases from V and 1 base from J, the junction contained 6 bases not matched to a gene. CDR3 sequence reads: CASSLPLGQGENTEAFF. CDR3 DNA sequence: TGTGCCAGCAGCTTACCCCTGGGACAGGGGGAGAACACTGAAGCTTTCTTT.